This T cell receptor beta chain was profiled in a study of blood T cell repertoires in COVID-19. About the research overall: Acute and convalescent COVID-19 samples came from the United States, Italy and Spain. PBMCs, B-cell-depleted T cells, or T cells were the source of the cDNA or gDNA that made up the material.

Methods used by the authors: Cell counts per sample came from amplifying reference gene primers. The data were produced by immunoSEQ multiplex PCR, yet TCRdb's version contains in-frame clones alone and is incomplete. From that table come the V and J calls and clone size; the DNA was used to work out D and trimming. The data hold tens of thousands of clones, with roughly four fifths observed a single time. The germline V gene encodes CDR1 LNHDA and CDR2 SQIVND (reference sequence). The length of the CDR3 is 15 residues. V trimming: 5 bases; J trimming: 2 bases; junction bases outside the gene matches: 7.

The sequence was obtained from a woman at least 80 years old with acute or convalescent COVID-19. The chain has TRBV19 and TRBJ2-3; 7 bases are shared with TRBD1. Sequencing input: peripheral blood. In DNA, the CDR3 is TGTGCCAGTAGTGGAACAGGGGTTTACACAGATACGCAGTATTTT. Translated: CASSGTGVYTDTQYF.